This T cell receptor (beta chain) is from a study of shared clonotypes between healthy human individuals. General study findings and limits: Among non-shared clonotypes, generation probabilities were lower than among those shared by all four donors. Even with large depth, rarefaction showed that sorted-subset sequencing was incomplete.

Germline CDR1 SGHAT, CDR2 FQNNGV. The CDR3 loop spans 16 amino acids. V was pared by 5 bases and J by 1 base, with 9 bases of the junction left unmatched. Sorted-subset replicate PCRs used about 180 ng DNA, tens of thousands of T cell genomes. Original data processing: ImmunoSEQ gave junction-only sequences without quality scores, so filtering differed. Method: immunoSEQ multiplex PCR; TCRdb's copy keeps in-frame clones and lacks some. V, J and clone size derive from that table, while D and trimming were established from the DNA sequence. Of approximately 1,500,000 clones detected, approximately 97% appear once; the ten largest clones hold about 1%. Turning to this clone: Its cognate antigen is unknown.

The receptor was isolated from a young man in good health. Material: naive CD4+ T cells sorted from blood. Subset: CD45RA+ positively selected. V usage is TRBV11-2 and J usage is TRBJ2-5; 8 positions match TRBD1. The CDR3 nucleotides are TGTGCCAGCAGCCCAGACAGGGGAGCGGGCCAAGAGACCCAGTACTTC. Its protein product is CASSPDRGAGQETQYF.